This TCR beta chain was identified during a study of Ad26.COV2.S vaccination and SARS-CoV-2 variants. Whole-study context: It was the COV1001 Ad26.COV2.S trial arm that included the donor. The study's findings and limits: Responses of spike-specific T cells (both CD8+ and CD4+) reportedly showed substantial breadth after vaccination. Vaccine and placebo groups showed comparable non-spike TCR breadth.

With V trimmed by 5 bases and J by 2 bases, 1 base remained unmatched. The CDR3 consists of 14 residues. CDR1 is SNHLY and CDR2 is FYNNEI in the germline V gene. Turning to this clone: Its antigen is currently unknown.

The assay was immunoSEQ multiplex PCR, and TCRdb's table has in-frame clones only and misses some. The repertoire consists of about 260,000 clones, with around nine tenths occurring once and the leading ten covering less than 3.5%. Treatment specified: over 15 received Ad26.COV2.S at low or high dose, single or two shots; roughly 5 received placebo; per-sample allocation not given. Each sample was drawn 63 days after the first injection (of vaccine or placebo). This clonotype originated in a person aged 18-60 years who received the Ad26.COV2.S COVID-19 vaccine or a placebo. The source material was peripheral blood, sampled in a trial of Ad26.COV2.S vaccine versus placebo. The gene calls are TRBV2 and TRBJ2-5; 11 positions agree with TRBD2. The CDR3 bases are TGTGCCAGCAGTCTAGCGGGAGGTCAAGAGACCCAGTACTTC. It translates to CASSLAGGQETQYF.